This entry lists 28 T cell receptor beta chains sequenced from one sample in a study of identical twins. TCRdb processed the 5' RACE reads anew with MiXCR; each CDR3 protein has one entry. The top ten clones hold roughly 12% of a sample with about 430,000 distinct CDR3 sequences, 15% to 20% of them seen once. Sequencing used naive T cells sorted from blood. These receptors originate from a man between 50 and 59 years old in good health.

The chain joins TRBV6-2 or TRBV6-3 to TRBJ2-5; D unclear. There are 12 residues in the CDR3. Trimming took off 2 bases at V and 5 bases at J, with 6 bases between the two ends. From germline, CDR1 is MNHEY and CDR2 SVGEGT. For the CDR3, the DNA is TGTGCCAGCAGTTACCCTGAGGAGACCCAGTACTTC. It translates to CASSYPEETQYF.

The chain has TRBV12-3 or TRBV12-4 and TRBJ1-6, with TRBD1 identical over 7 bases. The CDR3 covers 16 residues. The V gene end was trimmed by 7 bases and the J gene end by 0 bases; junction bases not matched to a gene: 6. CDR3 loop: CASKLGQSSYNSPLHF. The CDR3 DNA follows: TGTGCCAGCAAATTGGGACAGAGCTCCTATAATTCACCCCTCCACTTT.

This clonotype was seen only once. The rearrangement joins TRBV20-1 to TRBJ2-7; 9 bases line up with TRBD1. The V segment lost 5 bases and the J segment 6 bases; nucleotides outside the gene matches: 11. Germline V lookup: CDR1 DFQATT, CDR2 SNEGSKA (reference sequence). This CDR3 is 14 amino acids long. The CDR3 DNA reads as TGCAGTGCTGTTTGGGACAGGGTACCAGGCGAGCAGTACTTC. This encodes CSAVWDRVPGEQYF.

This clonotype was detected only a few times. The V and J genes are TRBV5-1 and TRBJ2-7, with 12 positions matching TRBD2. Germline-derived CDR1 and CDR2 are SGHRS and YFSETQ. Unmatched junction bases numbered 3, after V lost 4 bases and J lost 4 bases. The CDR3 is 14 amino acids. The CDR3 DNA follows: TGCGCCAGCAGCACTAGCGGGGGGCGTTACGAGCAGTACTTC. Residues: CASSTSGGRYEQYF.

The table lists this clonotype with many counts. The J gene is TRBJ2-1, the V gene TRBV20-1; D is uncertain. V gave up 5 bases and J gave up 9 bases, with 20 bases separating them. The germline gives CDR1 DFQATT, CDR2 SNEGSKA (reference sequence). This CDR3 is 14 amino acids long. CDR3 coding DNA: TGCAGTGCTCCCCCTCTGGGCGGTTTTAGTGAGCAGTTCTTC. This sequence encodes CSAPPLGGFSEQFF.

The chain employs TRBV11-2 and TRBJ2-7, with 7 nucleotides matching TRBD1. The ends lost 6 bases at V and 3 bases at J; junction bases unmatched: 14. CDR1 is SGHAT and CDR2 is FQNNGV in the germline V gene. The CDR3 consists of 16 residues. This chain's CDR3 is CASRKPGQDLYYEQYF. The CDR3 nucleotides are TGTGCCAGCAGGAAACCAGGACAGGACCTTTACTACGAGCAGTACTTC.

This clonotype appeared many times. This rearrangement joins TRBV4-3 to TRBJ1-5; 8 bases agree with TRBD1. V lost 0 bases, J lost 3 bases, and 4 bases stayed unmatched. The germline CDR1 and CDR2 sequences are LGHNA and YSLEER. CDR3 size: 16 residues. CDR3 loop: CASSQDWGQVNQPQHF. For the CDR3, the DNA is TGCGCCAGCAGCCAAGATTGGGGACAGGTCAATCAGCCCCAGCATTTT.

This clonotype was seen a few times. The junction differs from germline at one of its ends, possibly a read error. The CDR3 region is CASSLAGGGGPHTEAFF. CDR3 DNA sequence: TGTGCCAGCAGCTTAGCGGGGGGCGGGGGACCCCACACGGAAGCTTTCTTT. This chain joins TRBV7-2 and TRBJ1-1; D possibly corresponds to TRBD1 (6 bases). Per germline, CDR1 SGHTA and CDR2 FQGNSA. The CDR3 loop spans 17 amino acids.

This clonotype showed up just a few times. This chain connects TRBV20-1 to TRBJ2-3; D is possibly TRBD1 (6 bases). CDR3 length: 13 residues. Germline V gene data show CDR1 as DFQATT and CDR2 as SNEGSKA (reference sequence). The germline V and J ends were trimmed by 7 bases and 2 bases, with 13 bases remaining between them. CDR3 amino acids: CSGIEGVTDTQYF. As DNA, the CDR3 is TGCAGTGGCATCGAGGGGGTCACAGATACGCAGTATTTT.

This clonotype was seen more than once but under ten times. This chain joins TRBV18 and TRBJ2-1; no firm D call. CDR3 length: 12 residues. Trimming cost V 6 bases and J 5 bases, with 8 bases left between them. The germline V gene has CDR1 KGHSH and CDR2 LQKENI. CDR3 bases: TGTGCCAGCTCCCGAGACAACAATGAGCAGTTCTTC. Translating it yields CASSRDNNEQFF.

This clonotype was detected only a few times. The chain joins TRBV6-4 to TRBJ1-1; the D is unclear. Trimming shortened V by 6 bases and J by 1 base, and 12 bases separated the two germline ends. Germline-derived CDR1 and CDR2 are MRHNA and SNTAGT. CDR3 length equals 14 residues. CDR3: CASRDLPTNTEAFF. The CDR3 nucleotides read TGTGCCAGCAGGGACCTACCTACGAACACTGAAGCTTTCTTT.

The chain links TRBV18 to TRBJ2-7, with a tentative D call TRBD1 (6 bases). Germline values: CDR1 KGHSH, CDR2 LQKENI. There are 15 residues in the CDR3. V shed 2 bases and J shed 2 bases, with 13 bases lying between them. CDR3 protein: CASSPAGAEAYEQYF. In DNA form, the CDR3 reads TGTGCCAGCTCACCAGCAGGGGCCGAAGCCTACGAGCAGTACTTC.

Ten or more counts support this clonotype. The chain has TRBV18 and TRBJ1-5; no definite D call. Germline assignment: CDR1 KGHSH and CDR2 LQKENI. CDR3 size: 14 residues. The V gene lost 3 bases and the J gene lost 0 bases, with 6 bases spanning the gap. CDR3 residues: CASSPGGSNQPQHF. The CDR3 DNA sequence: TGTGCCAGCTCACCGGGAGGTAGCAATCAGCCCCAGCATTTT.

The CDR3 coding sequence is TGCGCCAGCAGCAAGGGACAGATACTAAATTCACCCCTCCACTTT. Residues: CASSKGQILNSPLHF. This sequence joins TRBV5-1 and TRBJ1-6; 7 bases line up with TRBD1. Germline V gives CDR1 SGHRS, CDR2 YFSETQ. The CDR3 runs 15 residues. V lost 4 bases, J lost 7 bases, and 8 bases stayed unmatched.

The CDR3 DNA is TGTGCCAGCAGTGAATTAGGGCTAGCGGGACGAGAGACCCAGTACTTC. Encoded protein: CASSELGLAGRETQYF. The chain has TRBV6-1 and TRBJ2-5, with 9 bases lining up with TRBD2. The length of the CDR3 is 16 residues. Germline CDR1 MNHNS, CDR2 SASEGT. V lost 2 bases and J lost 4; bases outside the gene matches: 8.

In this sample, this clonotype turned up many times. J is TRBJ2-7 and V is TRBV10-3; the D gene is possibly TRBD2 (6 bases). Between the trimmed V and J ends, which lost 2 bases and 4 bases, there was a span of 21 bases. The CDR3 runs to 17 residues. Per the germline V gene, CDR1 is ENHRY and CDR2 is SYGVKD. In DNA form, the CDR3 reads TGTGCCATCAGTGAGCTGCGGGATGGGGCGAGGTGGTACGAGCAGTACTTC. Translating gives CAISELRDGARWYEQYF.

At least ten counts were recorded for this clonotype. V and J are TRBV29-1 and TRBJ2-1; 8 bases are shared with TRBD2. The trim removed 0 bases at V and 6 bases at J, leaving 7 bases unmatched. The CDR3 sequence is 15 residues long. Germline CDR1 reads SQVTM; CDR2 reads ANQGSEA. Written as DNA, the CDR3 is TGCAGCGTTGAAGAACGTAGCGGGGAATTCAATGAGCAGTTCTTC. It encodes CSVEERSGEFNEQFF.

The sample holds many counts of this clonotype. The CDR3 here is CASSPERPGQGGSPLHF. In DNA form, the CDR3 reads TGCGCCAGCAGCCCGGAACGACCGGGACAGGGGGGTTCACCCCTCCACTTT. The gene calls are TRBV4-3 and TRBJ1-6; 11 nucleotides match TRBD1. Trimming at V came to 4 bases and at J to 9 bases, leaving 11 bases not matched to a gene. Germline V gene sequence: CDR1 LGHNA, CDR2 YSLEER. This CDR3 is 17 amino acids long.

This clonotype came up many times. This sequence joins TRBV7-2 and TRBJ2-7; 10 nucleotides line up with TRBD2. V lost 3 bases to trimming and J lost 4 bases; unmatched junction nucleotides: 6. The CDR3 has 15 residues. Looked up from germline, CDR1 is SGHTA and CDR2 is FQGNSA. For the CDR3, the DNA is TGTGCCAGCAGCTTTCCGGGACTAGCGACGTACGAGCAGTACTTC. Protein product: CASSFPGLATYEQYF.

The J gene is TRBJ2-1, the V gene TRBV12-3 or TRBV12-4, with 7 nucleotides matching TRBD1. This CDR3 is built from 14 residues. V was clipped by 6 bases and J by 2 bases; unmatched bases: 4. This chain's CDR3 is CASSRQGPYNEQFF. CDR3 in DNA: TGTGCCAGCAGCCGACAGGGACCCTACAATGAGCAGTTCTTC.

This clonotype was observed a few times. The chain recombines TRBV4-3 with TRBJ1-5; D ambiguous. Germline-derived CDR1 and CDR2 are LGHNA and YSLEER. Trimming left V 2 bases short and J 7 bases short, with 15 bases between. This CDR3 contains 15 residues. The CDR3 sequence: CASSQTGRRVQPQHF. The DNA of the CDR3 is TGCGCCAGCAGCCAAACCGGTAGGAGGGTCCAGCCCCAGCATTTT.

In its sample, this clonotype was seen a few times. V is TRBV6-1 and J is TRBJ1-6; D perhaps matches TRBD1 (6 bases). Germline V CDR1 and CDR2: MNHNS, SASEGT. V was trimmed by 6 bases and J by 10 bases, leaving 16 bases between them. The CDR3 consists of 14 residues. CDR3 region: CASSDAGDRSPLHF. CDR3 nucleotides: TGTGCCAGCAGCGATGCAGGGGATAGGTCACCCCTCCACTTT.

This clonotype appeared many times. This chain joins TRBV7-9 and TRBJ2-1, with D unclear. V gave up 4 bases and J gave up 7 bases, with 8 bases separating them. The CDR3 is 12 amino acids. Looked up from germline, CDR1 is SEHNR and CDR2 is FQNEAQ (reference sequence). CDR3: CASSYGWNEQFF. CDR3 DNA: TGTGCCAGCAGCTACGGGTGGAATGAGCAGTTCTTC.

This clonotype was recorded at least ten times. This chain joins TRBV11-2 and TRBJ2-7; 8 bases map to TRBD1. The CDR3 sequence is 17 residues long. J was trimmed by 3 bases and V by 0 bases; bases with no gene match: 10. The germline gives CDR1 SGHAT, CDR2 FQNNGV. This CDR3 is CASSLDHPDRGNYEQYF. In DNA form, the CDR3 reads TGTGCCAGCAGCTTAGATCACCCTGACAGGGGCAACTACGAGCAGTACTTC.

This clonotype was counted a few times. J is TRBJ2-7 and V is TRBV27, with D maybe TRBD1 (5 bases). This CDR3 is built from 13 residues. Germline V gene data show CDR1 as MNHEY and CDR2 as SMNVEV (reference sequence). Trimming took 3 bases from V and 7 from J, leaving 13 bases between them. CDR3: CASSFLPQGEQYF. CDR3 sequence (DNA): TGTGCCAGCAGTTTCCTACCCCAGGGTGAGCAGTACTTC.

The DNA of the CDR3 is TGTGCCAGCAGTCCCACCGGGGCACACTACGAGCAGTACTTC. This codes for CASSPTGAHYEQYF. The chain has TRBV6-1 and TRBJ2-7; D may correspond to TRBD1 or TRBD2 (5 bases each). Trimming cost V 5 bases and J 3 bases, with 14 bases left between them. In germline, CDR1 is MNHNS, CDR2 SASEGT. The CDR3 has 14 amino acids.

This clonotype occurred a few times. The chain couples TRBV29-1 to TRBJ2-7, with D uncertain. Germline CDR1 is SQVTM and CDR2 is ANQGSEA. CDR3 length equals 12 residues. Trimming took 6 bases from V and 0 from J, leaving 9 bases between them. The CDR3 spells CSVSLSSYEQYF. The CDR3 nucleotides are TGCAGCGTCTCGCTGAGCTCCTACGAGCAGTACTTC.

This chain connects TRBV6-1 to TRBJ1-6; D is ambiguous. Trimming pared 7 bases from V and 0 bases from J, leaving 10 bases between. Germline CDR1 and CDR2: MNHNS and SASEGT. The CDR3 consists of 15 residues. The CDR3 sequence is CASITMSSYNSPLHF. CDR3 bases: TGTGCCAGCATCACCATGAGCTCCTATAATTCACCCCTCCACTTT.